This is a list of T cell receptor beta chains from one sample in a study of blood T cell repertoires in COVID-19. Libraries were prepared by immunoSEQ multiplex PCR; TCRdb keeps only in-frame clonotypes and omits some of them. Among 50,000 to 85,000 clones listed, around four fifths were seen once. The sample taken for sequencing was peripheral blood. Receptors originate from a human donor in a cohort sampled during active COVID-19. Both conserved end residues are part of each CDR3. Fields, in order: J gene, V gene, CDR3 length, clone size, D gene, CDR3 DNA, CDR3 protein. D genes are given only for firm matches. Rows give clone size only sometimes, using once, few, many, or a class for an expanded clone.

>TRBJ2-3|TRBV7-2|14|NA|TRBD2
TGTGCCAGCAGCTTGACTAGCAGCACAGATACGCAGTATTTT
CASSLTSSTDTQYF
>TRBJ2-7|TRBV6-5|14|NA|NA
TGTGCCAGCACTATCTACAGGGCCACCTACGAGCAGTACTTC
CASTIYRATYEQYF
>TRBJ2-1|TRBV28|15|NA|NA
TGTGCCAGCCTTACTAGGAGGTCCCGCGGGAATGAGCAGTTCTTC
CASLTRRSRGNEQFF
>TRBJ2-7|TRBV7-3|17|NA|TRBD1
TGTGCCAGCAGCCCCAGGGGTCGGACAGGGGGGGACTACGAGCAGTACTTC
CASSPRGRTGGDYEQYF
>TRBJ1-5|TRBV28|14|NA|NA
TGTGCCAGCAGTCCGCGACATAGCAATCAGCCCCAGCATTTT
CASSPRHSNQPQHF
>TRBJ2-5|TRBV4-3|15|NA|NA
TGCGCCAGCAGCCGAAAACAGGGAGCCCAAGAGACCCAGTACTTC
CASSRKQGAQETQYF
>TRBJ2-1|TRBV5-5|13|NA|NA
TGTGCCAGCAGCTCCTACAGGGATTCTGAGCAGTTCTTC
CASSSYRDSEQFF
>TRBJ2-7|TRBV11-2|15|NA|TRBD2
TGTGCCAGCAGCTTGGGAGCGGGAGGGCCCTACGAGCAGTACTTC
CASSLGAGGPYEQYF
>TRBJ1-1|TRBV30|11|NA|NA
TGTGCCTGGACGCGGGGCACTGAAGCTTTCTTT
CAWTRGTEAFF
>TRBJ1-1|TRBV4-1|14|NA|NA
TGCGCCAGCAGCATTCAGACGGGAAAGACTGAAGCTTTCTTT
CASSIQTGKTEAFF
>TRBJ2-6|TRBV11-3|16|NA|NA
TGTGCCAGCAGCTTAGGGGCTACTCCCGGGGCCAACGTCCTGACTTTC
CASSLGATPGANVLTF
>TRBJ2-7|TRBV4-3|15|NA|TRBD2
TGCGCCAGCAGCCAAGGATCTAGCGGACTCTACGAGCAGTACTTC
CASSQGSSGLYEQYF
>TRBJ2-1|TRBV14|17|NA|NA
TGTGCCAGCAGCTTAGAAAGGGGAACCTTTTCCTACAATGAGCAGTTCTTC
CASSLERGTFSYNEQFF
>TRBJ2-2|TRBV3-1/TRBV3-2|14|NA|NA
TGTGCCAGCAGAACGACAGCGAACACCGGGGAGCTGTTTTTT
CASRTTANTGELFF
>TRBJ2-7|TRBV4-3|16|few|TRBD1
TGCGCCAGCAGCCATTCCGGGACAGGGGAATCCTACGAGCAGTACTTC
CASSHSGTGESYEQYF
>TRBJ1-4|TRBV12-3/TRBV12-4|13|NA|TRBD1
TGTGCCAGCAAACAGGGGGCGCCGGAAAAACTGTTTTTT
CASKQGAPEKLFF
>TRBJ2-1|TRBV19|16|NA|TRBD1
TGTGCCAGTAGCTCCAAAACCGGGACAGGCGGCAATGAGCAGTTCTTC
CASSSKTGTGGNEQFF
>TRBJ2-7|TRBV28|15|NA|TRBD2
TGTGCCAGCACCACGGGTGGGACTAGCGTCTACGAGCAGTACTTC
CASTTGGTSVYEQYF
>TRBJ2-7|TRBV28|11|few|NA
TGTGCCAGCAGTCTCTACTACGAGCAGTACTTC
CASSLYYEQYF
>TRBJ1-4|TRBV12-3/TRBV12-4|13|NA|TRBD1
TGTGCCAGCAGTTTTGAGACAGGGAGGAAACTGTTTTTT
CASSFETGRKLFF
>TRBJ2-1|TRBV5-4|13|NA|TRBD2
TGTGCCAGCAGCTTCGGGCGGGAGACTGAGCAGTTCTTC
CASSFGRETEQFF
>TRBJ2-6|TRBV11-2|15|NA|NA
TGTGCCAGCAGCTTAGCCGGGTCCGGGGCCAACGTCCTGACTTTC
CASSLAGSGANVLTF
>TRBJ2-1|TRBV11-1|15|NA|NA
TGTGCCAGCAGCTTTAGGCTAGCAGAATACAATGAGCAGTTCTTC
CASSFRLAEYNEQFF
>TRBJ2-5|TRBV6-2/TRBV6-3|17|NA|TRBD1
TGTGCCAGCAGTTACCATTTTGGGACAGGGGGCGTAGAGACCCAGTACTTC
CASSYHFGTGGVETQYF
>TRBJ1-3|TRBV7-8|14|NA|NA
TGTGCCAGCAGCCCCGGTATGTCCGGAAACACCATATATTTT
CASSPGMSGNTIYF
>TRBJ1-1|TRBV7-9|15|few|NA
TGTGCCAGCAGCTTAGCGGGCCAGGTGAACACTGAAGCTTTCTTT
CASSLAGQVNTEAFF
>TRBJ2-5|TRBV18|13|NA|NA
TGTGCCAGCTCACCGGGACTTCAAGAGACCCAGTACTTC
CASSPGLQETQYF
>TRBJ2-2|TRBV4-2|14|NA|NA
TGTGCCAGCAGCGGCCCCGGGGGCACCGGGGAGCTGTTTTTT
CASSGPGGTGELFF
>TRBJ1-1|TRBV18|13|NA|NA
TGTGCCAGCTCACAGGACAGGAACACTGAAGCTTTCTTT
CASSQDRNTEAFF
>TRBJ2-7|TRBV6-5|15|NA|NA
TGTGCCAGCAGCCTAACCGGGACATTCGAGGCCGAGCAGTACTTC
CASSLTGTFEAEQYF
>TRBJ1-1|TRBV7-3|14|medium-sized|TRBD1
TGTGCCAGCAGCCCCGGGACAGGGGGCACTGAAGCTTTCTTT
CASSPGTGGTEAFF
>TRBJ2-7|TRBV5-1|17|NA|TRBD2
TGCGCCAGCAGCTTGGCCTTTGCTAGCGGGAGTTCCTACGAGCAGTACTTC
CASSLAFASGSSYEQYF
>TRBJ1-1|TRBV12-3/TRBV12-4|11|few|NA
TGTGCCAGCATCCGACAGTCTGCAGCTTTCTTT
CASIRQSAAFF
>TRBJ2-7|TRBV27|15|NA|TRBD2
TGTGCCAGCAGTTTATCGACTAGCTTCAGGCTCGAGCAGTACTTC
CASSLSTSFRLEQYF
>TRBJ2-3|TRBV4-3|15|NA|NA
TGCGCCAGCAGCCAAGAACGAACCCGGGTGGATACGCAGTATTTT
CASSQERTRVDTQYF
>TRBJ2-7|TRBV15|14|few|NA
TGTGCCACCAGCAGCCGGACACACTCCTACGAGCAGTACTTC
CATSSRTHSYEQYF
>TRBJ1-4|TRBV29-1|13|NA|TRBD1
TGCAGCGTTCGGACAGGGTCGTTTGAAAAACTGTTTTTT
CSVRTGSFEKLFF
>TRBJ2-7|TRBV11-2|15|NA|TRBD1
TGTGCCAGCAGCCGTGGGGACAGACTCTCCTACGAGCAGTACTTC
CASSRGDRLSYEQYF
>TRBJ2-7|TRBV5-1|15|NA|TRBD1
TGCGCCAGCAGCTTGGGTGGGACAGGGGCATACGAGCAGTACTTC
CASSLGGTGAYEQYF
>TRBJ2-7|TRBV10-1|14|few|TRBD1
TGCGCCAGCACCTGCGTCAGGGGGCGATACGAGCAGTACTTC
CASTCVRGRYEQYF
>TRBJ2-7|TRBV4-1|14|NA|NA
TGCGCCAGCAGCCACATGTTGGAAGAGGTCGAGCAGTACTTC
CASSHMLEEVEQYF
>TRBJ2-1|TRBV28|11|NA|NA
TGTGCCAGCAGTTTTCTGGGCGTCCCGTTCTTC
CASSFLGVPFF
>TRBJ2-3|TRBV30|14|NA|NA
TGTGCCTGGAGTTTAAGACAGAGCACAGATACGCAGTATTTT
CAWSLRQSTDTQYF
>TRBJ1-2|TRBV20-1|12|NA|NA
TGCAGTGCTAGTCTGTCAGCGACTGGCTACACCTTC
CSASLSATGYTF
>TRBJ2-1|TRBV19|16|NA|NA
TGTGCCAGTAGTGCGGGGCTGACGGGCTCCTACAATGAGCAGTTCTTC
CASSAGLTGSYNEQFF
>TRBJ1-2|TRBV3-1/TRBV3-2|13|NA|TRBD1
TGTGCCAGCAGTCGAGGACAGGCAGGAGGCTACACCTTC
CASSRGQAGGYTF
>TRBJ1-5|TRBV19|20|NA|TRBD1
TGTGCCAGTAGAGGAATCGGGACAGGGGGAAGAGGAGGGAGCAATCAGCCCCAGCATTTT
CASRGIGTGGRGGSNQPQHF
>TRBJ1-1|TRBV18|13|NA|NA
TGTGCCAGCTCACCACCCGGGGATTTTGGAGCTTTCTTT
CASSPPGDFGAFF
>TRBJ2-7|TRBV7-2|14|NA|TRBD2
TGTGCCAGCAGCAAGTGGACTAGCGGCCTCGAGCAGTACTTC
CASSKWTSGLEQYF
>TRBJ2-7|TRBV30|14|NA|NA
TGTGCCTGGAGTGTATCAGGTTTTGTCCACGAGCAGTACTTC
CAWSVSGFVHEQYF
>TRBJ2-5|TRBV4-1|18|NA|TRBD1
TGCGCCAGCAGCCAAGCCTATTCTGGGACAGGGAGTCAAGAGACCCAGTACTTC
CASSQAYSGTGSQETQYF
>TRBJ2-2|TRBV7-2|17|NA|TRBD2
TGTGCCAGCAGCTGGAACCCTAGCGGGCCAAGGACCGGGGAGCTGTTTTTT
CASSWNPSGPRTGELFF
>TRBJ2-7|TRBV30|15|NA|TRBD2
TGTGCCTGGAGCGGAGGACTAGCGGGGGCCTACGAGCAGTACTTC
CAWSGGLAGAYEQYF
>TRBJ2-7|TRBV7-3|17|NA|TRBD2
TGTGCCAGCAGCTTAATTTTGCCTAGCGGGTGGGGTGAGGAGCAGTACTTC
CASSLILPSGWGEEQYF
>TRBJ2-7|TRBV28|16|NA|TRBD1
TGTGCCAGCACACCCTCTCAGGGGGTTGCTAACTACGAGCAGTACTTC
CASTPSQGVANYEQYF
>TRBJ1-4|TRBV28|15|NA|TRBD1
TGTGCCAGCAGTCCTCCCCGGGACAGGGGAGGAAAACTGTTTTTT
CASSPPRDRGGKLFF
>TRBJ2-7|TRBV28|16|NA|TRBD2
TGTGCCAGCAGTTTATCGGGCGCTAGCGGAGGCTACGAGCAGTACTTC
CASSLSGASGGYEQYF